These 29 T cell receptor beta chains originate from one sample sequenced in a study of blood T cell repertoires in COVID-19. Generated by immunoSEQ multiplex PCR, the TCRdb table keeps only in-frame clones and is missing some. The sample holds about 240,000 clones, around 85% seen once. Specimen: PBMCs or T cells enriched from blood (not recorded which). These receptors came from a woman aged 40-49 years with acute COVID-19.

The J gene is TRBJ1-3, the V gene TRBV7-8; 7 bases line up with TRBD1. The CDR3 is made up of 16 amino acids. V was pared by 5 bases and J by 2 bases, with 9 bases of the junction left unmatched. Per germline, CDR1 SGHVS and CDR2 FQNEAQ. CDR3 sequence: CASSPAPGQTGNTIYF. The CDR3 coding sequence is TGTGCCAGCAGCCCCGCCCCGGGACAGACTGGAAACACCATATATTTT. Based on the CDR3 plus reference TRBV7-8 and TRBJ1-3, the full variable domain is GAGVSQSPRYKVAKRGQDVALRCDPISGHVSLFWYQQALGQGPEFLTYFQNEAQLDKSGLPSDRFFAERPEGSVSTLKIQRTQQEDSAVYLCASSPAPGQTGNTIYFGEGSWLTVV.

This clone was observed a handful of times. The CDR3 loop reads CASRSRRGSYEQYF. The CDR3 nucleotides are TGTGCCAGCAGGTCCCGTAGGGGGTCCTACGAGCAGTACTTC. The chain is built from TRBV5-8 and TRBJ2-7; a weak D match, TRBD1 (6 bases). The germline V gene has CDR1 SGHTS and CDR2 YDEGEE. V dropped 5 bases and J dropped 1 base, with 13 bases sitting between them. The CDR3 totals 14 residues. Supplemented by reference TRBV5-8 and TRBJ2-7, the full variable domain reads EAGVTQSPTHLIKTRGQQATLRCSPISGHTSVYWYQQALGLGLQFLLWYDEGEERNRGNFPPRFSGRQFPNYSSELNVNALELEDSALYLCASRSRRGSYEQYFGPGTRLTVT.

The V and J genes are TRBV25-1 and TRBJ1-1, with D perhaps matching TRBD1 (5 bases). V dropped 3 bases and J dropped 2 bases, with 13 bases sitting between them. Germline lookup yields CDR1 MGHDK and CDR2 SYGVNS. The CDR3 contains 15 residues. CDR3 sequence reads: CASSEGPGKNTEAFF. In DNA form, the CDR3 reads TGTGCCAGCAGTGAGGGGCCAGGTAAAAACACTGAAGCTTTCTTT.

The chain has TRBV2 and TRBJ1-6; maybe TRBD1 (6 bases). The germline CDR1 and CDR2 sequences are SNHLY and FYNNEI. V was trimmed by 11 bases and J by 7 bases, leaving 15 bases between them. The CDR3 runs 13 residues. DNA for the CDR3: TGTGCCGCTACGGGACAACACAATTCACCCCTCCACTTT. It is translated as CAATGQHNSPLHF.

This clone has at least ten counts. V is TRBV9 and J is TRBJ2-2; D gene uncertain. V was pared by 0 bases and J by 4 bases, with 10 bases between. The CDR3 loop spans 15 amino acids. Germline CDR1 and CDR2: SGDLS and YYNGEE. The DNA of the CDR3 is TGTGCCAGCAGCGTAGCGGGTAGTAGCACCGGGGAGCTGTTTTTT. Protein sequence: CASSVAGSSTGELFF.

In its sample, this clone was seen a few times. A read error may produce the germline difference seen at one junction end. The CDR3 coding sequence is TGTGCTAGCAGCCCGACAGGGGGCGTAACGGATACGCAGTATTTT. Residues: CASSPTGGVTDTQYF. The chain uses TRBV7-7 and TRBJ2-3; 10 positions match TRBD1. The CDR3 totals 15 residues. Per germline, CDR1 SSHAT and CDR2 FNYEAQ (reference sequence).

V usage is TRBV21-1 and J usage is TRBJ2-4; TRBD1, the table's D call, lacks a check against the DNA. TRBV21-1 is noted as a pseudogene. The CDR3 sequence is 15 residues long. In nucleotides, the CDR3 is TGTGCCAGCAGCAAAGGGCAACAGCCCAAAAACATTCAGTACTTC. This translates into CASSKGQQPKNIQYF.

The gene calls are TRBV10-2 and TRBJ2-1; 10 bases line up with TRBD2. V dropped 3 bases and J dropped 10; count of bases not matched to a gene: 12. This CDR3 spans 16 amino acids. Per the germline V gene, CDR1 is WSHSY and CDR2 is SAAADI. CDR3 sequence: CASSDPLAGVVREQFF. As DNA, the CDR3 is TGCGCCAGCAGTGACCCCCTAGCGGGAGTGGTCCGGGAGCAGTTCTTC.

Comments on this clone: One end of the junction does not line up with germline, which may come from a read error. The rearrangement links TRBV19 to TRBJ2-1, with D uncertain. The CDR3 is 14 amino acids. Germline CDR1 reads LNHDA; CDR2 reads SQIVND (reference sequence). The CDR3 sequence is CASSPTYSYSEQFF. The CDR3 DNA reads as TGTGCCAGTAGTCCCACCTACTCGTACAGTGAGCAGTTCTTC.

The chain combines TRBV7-3 with TRBJ2-3, with TRBD2 identical over 9 bases. Per the germline V gene, CDR1 is SGHTA and CDR2 is FQGTGA. Germline trimming cut 3 bases from V and 2 bases from J; bases unmatched to any gene: 3. The CDR3 covers 15 residues. DNA for the CDR3: TGTGCCAGCAGCTTGGCGGGAGGGCCCACAGATACGCAGTATTTT. Protein sequence: CASSLAGGPTDTQYF.

The rearrangement joins TRBV6-5 to TRBJ2-1; D is possibly TRBD2 (6 bases). The CDR3 spans 15 residues. Deletions cut 5 bases from V and 3 bases from J, with 14 bases between. Germline lookup yields CDR1 MNHEY and CDR2 SVGAGI. CDR3 DNA: TGTGCCAGCAGTCCCCGCGGGACGATCTACAATGAGCAGTTCTTC. It encodes CASSPRGTIYNEQFF.

The rearrangement links TRBV6-5 to TRBJ2-4; perhaps TRBD1 as D (5 bases). This CDR3 region has 16 residues. Trimming pared 2 bases from V and 0 bases from J, leaving 11 bases between. CDR1 and CDR2 from the germline V gene are MNHEY and SVGAGI. The CDR3 DNA sequence: TGTGCCAGCAGTTACCAGCAGGGCTTAGCCAAAAACATTCAGTACTTC. Its protein is CASSYQQGLAKNIQYF.

V usage is TRBV7-2 and J usage is TRBJ1-3; D not certain. The V gene's germline CDR1 is SGHTA and CDR2 FQGNSA. Trimming took off 0 bases at V and 0 bases at J, with 6 bases between the two ends. The CDR3 spans 15 residues. CDR3 coding DNA: TGTGCCAGCAGCTTAGCAATATTCTCTGGAAACACCATATATTTT. Protein sequence: CASSLAIFSGNTIYF. Full variable domain (remainder filled in from reference TRBV7-2 and TRBJ1-3): GAGVSQSPSNKVTEKGKDVELRCDPISGHTALYWYRQSLGQGLEFLIYFQGNSAPDKSGLPSDRFSAERTGGSVSTLTIQRTQQEDSAVYLCASSLAIFSGNTIYFGEGSWLTVV.

The V call is TRBV6-4, the J call TRBJ1-4; D ambiguous. V lost 2 bases to trimming and J lost 4 bases, with 23 bases between them. The CDR3 has 19 residues. Germline loops: CDR1 MRHNA, CDR2 SNTAGT. CDR3 sequence (DNA): TGTGCCAGCAGTGACCCCCCCTCGGCACCTCTCCACTATAATGAAAAACTGTTTTTT. Translated, it gives CASSDPPSAPLHYNEKLFF.

This clone was seen only once. The chain combines TRBV29-1 with TRBJ2-7; weak D call: TRBD2 (5 bases). This CDR3 spans 13 amino acids. Looked up from germline, CDR1 is SQVTM and CDR2 is ANQGSEA. V lost 4 bases and J lost 3, with 13 bases in between. CDR3 sequence: CSVGVAMSYEQYF. The CDR3 DNA sequence: TGCAGCGTTGGTGTAGCGATGAGCTACGAGCAGTACTTC.

J is TRBJ1-2 and V is TRBV7-9, with TRBD1 as a possible D gene (5 bases). This CDR3 is 14 amino acids long. The germline V gene has CDR1 SEHNR and CDR2 FQNEAQ (reference sequence). The ends were cut back, 1 base at V and 1 base at J, with 7 bases in the middle. CDR3 nucleotide sequence: TGTGCCAGCAGCTTAGGGGACTATAACTATGGCTACACCTTC. It yields the protein CASSLGDYNYGYTF.

This clone was seen only a few times. The chain recombines TRBV29-1 with TRBJ2-3; tentatively, D is TRBD2 (6 bases). The CDR3 runs to 14 residues. Germline CDR1 reads SQVTM; CDR2 reads ANQGSEA. V lost 5 bases to trimming and J lost 4 bases, with 16 bases between them. The chain's CDR3 is CSVKTGTSSDTQYF. CDR3 nucleotide sequence: TGCAGCGTTAAAACCGGGACTTCATCAGATACGCAGTATTTT.

The chain links TRBV5-1 to TRBJ1-1, with 7 nucleotides matching TRBD1. Germline values: CDR1 SGHRS, CDR2 YFSETQ. V was pared by 0 bases and J by 4 bases, with 6 bases of the junction left unmatched. This CDR3 contains 15 residues. CDR3 amino acids: CASSLAKTGSTEAFF. The DNA for the CDR3 is TGCGCCAGCAGCTTGGCCAAGACAGGGAGCACTGAAGCTTTCTTT.

The rearrangement links TRBV2 to TRBJ2-2; tentative D call: TRBD1 (5 bases). The germline V and J ends were trimmed by 5 bases and 0 bases, with 10 bases remaining between them. The CDR3 length is 15 residues. Per the germline V gene, CDR1 is SNHLY and CDR2 is FYNNEI. The CDR3, as DNA: TGTGCCAGCAGTCAGAACAGGCCGAACACCGGGGAGCTGTTTTTT. Its protein product is CASSQNRPNTGELFF.

This clone occurred once. This sequence joins TRBV15 and TRBJ2-2; TRBD2 might be the D (6 bases). This CDR3 contains 15 residues. The V end lost 3 bases, the J end lost 1 base, and 9 bases lay between the germline ends. CDR1 LNHNV and CDR2 YYDKDF come from the germline V gene (reference sequence). The CDR3 is CATSSRRGNTGELFF. In DNA, the CDR3 is TGTGCCACCAGCAGCAGGAGGGGGAACACCGGGGAGCTGTTTTTT.

Here the CDR3 DNA reads TGTGCCAGCAGTTTATCGCAGGGGGCGAATCAGCCCCAGCATTTT. This sequence encodes CASSLSQGANQPQHF. The chain combines TRBV27 with TRBJ1-5; the match to TRBD1 covers 8 bases. V shed 0 bases and J 4 bases; nucleotides not matched to a gene: 2. The CDR3 length is 15 residues. Germline CDR1 reads MNHEY; CDR2 reads SMNVEV (reference sequence).

The chain carries TRBV11-3 and TRBJ2-5; 7 nucleotides match TRBD1. This CDR3 comprises 15 residues. The V gene's germline CDR1 is SGHNT and CDR2 YENEEA. The junction had 6 bases not matched to a gene; V was cut back by 1 base and J by 4 bases. The CDR3 coding sequence is TGTGCCAGCAGCTTAGGGTTGGACAGGCGAGAGACCCAGTACTTC. This encodes CASSLGLDRRETQYF.

V and J are TRBV7-9 and TRBJ2-7; perhaps TRBD1 as D (5 bases). V gave up 2 bases and J gave up 5 bases, with 10 bases separating them. The CDR3 spans 13 residues. The germline V gene encodes CDR1 SEHNR and CDR2 FQNEAQ (reference sequence). Here the CDR3 reads CASSLRQTNEQYF. The CDR3 nucleotides read TGTGCCAGCAGCTTACGACAGACCAACGAGCAGTACTTC. Variable domain in full (rest from reference TRBV7-9 and TRBJ2-7): DTGVSQNPRHKITKRGQNVTFRCDPISEHNRLYWYRQTLGQGPEFLTYFQNEAQLEKSRLLSDRFSAERPKGSFSTLEIQRTEQGDSAMYLCASSLRQTNEQYFGPGTRLTVT.

Concerning this clone itself: Other DNA sequences of this sample code for an identical CDR3. The V gene is TRBV11-3, the J gene TRBJ2-7; 7 bases are a match to TRBD1. The length of the CDR3 is 15 residues. The germline V gene encodes CDR1 SGHNT and CDR2 YENEEA. V lost 0 bases, J lost 2 bases, and 4 bases stayed unmatched. CDR3 DNA: TGTGCCAGCAGCTTAGAAGGGGGCCCCACCTACGAGCAGTACTTC. Its translation is CASSLEGGPTYEQYF.

The chain recombines TRBV3-1 (or the pseudogene TRBV3-2) with TRBJ1-1, with 7 bases aligning to TRBD1. This CDR3 is 14 amino acids long. Unmatched junction bases numbered 5, after V lost 4 bases and J lost 3 bases. Germline CDR1 LGHDT, CDR2 YNNKEL (reference sequence). The CDR3 DNA is TGTGCCAGCAGCCCAGACAGGGCGGACACTGAAGCTTTCTTT. Residues: CASSPDRADTEAFF.

This sequence joins TRBV3-1 (or the pseudogene TRBV3-2) and TRBJ1-1; D unclear. Trimming removed 0 bases from V and 1 base from J, with 6 bases in between. Germline values: CDR1 LGHDT, CDR2 YNNKEL (reference sequence). This CDR3 comprises 14 residues. CDR3 residues: CASSQDPGNTEAFF. Written as DNA, the CDR3 is TGTGCCAGCAGCCAAGATCCCGGGAACACTGAAGCTTTCTTT.

This clone was observed once. The genes are TRBV19 and TRBJ2-5, with D perhaps matching TRBD2 (5 bases). CDR1 LNHDA and CDR2 SQIVND come from the germline V gene (reference sequence). This CDR3 comprises 13 residues. Trimming removed 5 bases from V and 2 bases from J, with 9 bases in between. CDR3 sequence: CASSAGLQETQYF. CDR3 sequence (DNA): TGTGCCAGTAGTGCAGGACTGCAAGAGACCCAGTACTTC.

This clone appeared a few times. This sequence joins TRBV5-6 and TRBJ2-7; possibly TRBD1 for D (7 bases). Deletions cut 1 base from V and 3 bases from J, with 17 bases between. The germline V gene encodes CDR1 SGHDT and CDR2 YYEEEE. CDR3 length equals 16 residues. This CDR3 reads CASSLYRRGDDYEQYF. For the CDR3, the DNA is TGTGCCAGCAGCTTGTATCGCAGGGGGGACGACTACGAGCAGTACTTC.

The rearrangement links TRBV11-3 to TRBJ1-1; D unclear. Germline lookup yields CDR1 SGHNT and CDR2 YENEEA. The CDR3 consists of 14 residues. V was pared by 5 bases and J by 1 base, with 11 bases between. This CDR3 is CASSLGTANTEAFF. As DNA, the CDR3 is TGTGCCAGCAGCCTAGGAACAGCGAACACTGAAGCTTTCTTT.